These 20 T cell receptor beta chains came from one sample sequenced in a study of spatial heterogeneity in lung cancer (dated by TCRdb to the late 2010s). These receptors are not linked to any known antigen. What the work shows at the level of the full study, not this receptor alone: A correlation was observed between the number of expanded intratumoral alpha and beta TCRs and the tumor nonsynonymous mutation count.

Library creation used 5' RACE. TCRdb lists the instrument as NextSeq 500. TCRdb trimmed public reads at Q25 via fastp, called clones via MiXCR and kept in-frame beta chains. Every distinct CDR3 protein forms one entry, paired with its most common genes and DNA. The sample data list several thousand distinct CDR3 sequences, and roughly 6.4% of these were observed just once. The top ten hold around 9.4% of the sample. The sample's time point label is to be understood as: sample taken at primary tumor resection. The sample was lung tumor tissue, taken at surgery. These receptors originate from a male donor with early-stage non-small cell lung cancer.

This clonotype was counted between two and nine times. The CDR3 protein is CAWRFGLADKETQYF. As DNA, the CDR3 is TGTGCCTGGAGATTTGGGCTAGCGGATAAAGAGACCCAGTACTTC. The chain employs TRBV30 and TRBJ2-5; 7 bases line up with TRBD2. The germline V gene has CDR1 GTSNPN and CDR2 SVGIG (reference sequence). The V gene end was trimmed by 3 bases and the J gene end by 3 bases; junction bases not matched to a gene: 10. This CDR3 contains 15 residues. Using reference TRBV30 and TRBJ2-5 for the parts outside the CDR3, the full variable domain is SQTIHQWPATLVQPVGSPLSLECTVEGTSNPNLYWYRQAAGRGLQLLFYSVGIGQISSEVPQNLSASRPQDRQFILSSKKLLLSDSGFYLCAWRFGLADKETQYFGPGTRLLVL.

V gene TRBV15 combines with J gene TRBJ2-3; D is uncertain. The CDR3 runs to 14 residues. V lost 5 bases, J lost 5 bases, and 14 bases lay in between. Germline CDR1 reads LNHNV; CDR2 reads YYDKDF (reference sequence). The CDR3 protein is CATSPPVDKDTQYF. Written as DNA, the CDR3 is TGTGCCACCAGCCCCCCGGTTGACAAAGATACGCAGTATTTT.

This clonotype is labeled as medium-sized. The chain links TRBV6-5 to TRBJ1-6; D gene ambiguous. Trimming took off 2 bases at V and 10 bases at J, with 9 bases between the two ends. The CDR3 runs to 13 residues. Germline V gene sequence: CDR1 MNHEY, CDR2 SVGAGI. The CDR3 region is CASSYEAGSPLHF. The CDR3 nucleotides read TGTGCCAGCAGTTACGAAGCCGGCTCACCCCTCCACTTT.

At least ten counts were recorded for this clonotype. The chain links TRBV2 to TRBJ2-3; 8 nucleotides match TRBD2. This CDR3 is 17 amino acids long. The V gene end was trimmed by 2 bases and the J gene end by 0 bases; junction bases not matched to a gene: 7. Germline assignment: CDR1 SNHLY and CDR2 FYNNEI. CDR3 sequence reads: CASSEKVAGTSTDTQYF. The DNA for the CDR3 is TGTGCCAGCAGTGAAAAGGTAGCGGGAACTAGCACAGATACGCAGTATTTT.

This clonotype was seen ten or more times. V usage is TRBV11-2 and J usage is TRBJ2-1; 9 nucleotides line up with TRBD2. The J segment lost 9 bases and the V segment lost 1 base, leaving 7 bases of the junction unmatched. The CDR3 totals 15 residues. Germline lookup yields CDR1 SGHAT and CDR2 FQNNGV. This CDR3 is CASSLVIAGDSEQFF. For the CDR3, the DNA is TGTGCCAGCAGCTTAGTAATAGCGGGAGACAGTGAGCAGTTCTTC. Based on the CDR3 plus reference TRBV11-2 and TRBJ2-1, the full variable domain is EAGVAQSPRYKIIEKRQSVAFWCNPISGHATLYWYQQILGQGPKLLIQFQNNGVVDDSQLPKDRFSAERLKGVDSTLKIQPAKLEDSAVYLCASSLVIAGDSEQFFGPGTRLTVL.

This clonotype is labeled large. The chain has TRBV11-2 and TRBJ2-3; 7 bases are shared with TRBD2. CDR3 length: 16 residues. Germline V CDR1 and CDR2: SGHAT, FQNNGV. Trimming removed 5 bases from V and 1 base from J; junction bases left unmatched: 9. The DNA for the CDR3 is TGTGCCAGCAGCCTGACCCCAGCGGGACGCACAGATACGCAGTATTTT. Protein: CASSLTPAGRTDTQYF.

This clonotype was detected many times. DNA of the CDR3: TGCGCCAGCACTTCGAGCTCTGGGGCCAACGTCCTGACTTTC. Translated, it gives CASTSSSGANVLTF. The rearrangement links TRBV10-2 to TRBJ2-6, with no clear D. Germline lookup yields CDR1 WSHSY and CDR2 SAAADI. This CDR3 spans 14 amino acids. Trimming took 7 bases from V and 0 from J, leaving 7 bases between them.

The table lists this clonotype with many counts. The rearrangement joins TRBV12-3 or TRBV12-4 to TRBJ2-2; D unclear. CDR3 size: 11 residues. The ends were cut back, 8 bases at V and 2 bases at J, with 3 bases in the middle. CDR3 DNA sequence: TGTGCCAGCGGAAACACCGGGGAGCTGTTTTTT. This gives the protein CASGNTGELFF.

This clonotype counts as medium-sized. The genes are TRBV11-2 and TRBJ2-3; 10 bases match TRBD2. The V gene end was trimmed by 0 bases and the J gene end by 4 bases; junction bases not matched to a gene: 7. This CDR3 is 17 amino acids long. The germline V gene has CDR1 SGHAT and CDR2 FQNNGV. CDR3 sequence reads: CASSLDRISGGSDTQYF. The CDR3 DNA sequence: TGTGCCAGCAGCTTAGATCGGATTAGCGGGGGGTCAGATACGCAGTATTTT.

This clonotype was seen a handful of times. The V and J genes are TRBV18 and TRBJ2-2; D remains unclear. Deletions cut 3 bases from V and 2 bases from J, with 4 bases between. CDR1 is KGHSH, CDR2 LQKENI, per germline. The length of the CDR3 is 13 residues. In DNA, the CDR3 is TGTGCCAGCTCACCGCTTAACACCGGGGAGCTGTTTTTT. Amino acids: CASSPLNTGELFF.

In its sample, this clonotype was seen many times. J is TRBJ2-1 and V is TRBV5-4, with 7 bases identical to TRBD2. From germline, CDR1 is SGHNT and CDR2 YYREEE (reference sequence). The ends lost 5 bases at V and 3 bases at J; junction bases unmatched: 8. CDR3 size: 15 residues. The CDR3 bases are TGTGCCAGCAGACCAACTAGCGAGAGCTACAATGAGCAGTTCTTC. This gives the protein CASRPTSESYNEQFF.

This clonotype rates as medium-sized (0.01 to 0.1%). The rearrangement links TRBV28 to TRBJ2-7; perhaps D is TRBD1 or TRBD2 (7 bases each). Per germline, CDR1 MDHEN and CDR2 SYDVKM. The V end was cut by 4 bases, the J end by 6 bases, with 16 bases between. This CDR3 has 14 amino acids. The CDR3 coding sequence is TGTGCCAGCAGTTGGAGCGGCAGGGGGGGCGAGCAGTACTTC. This translates into CASSWSGRGGEQYF.

This clonotype appeared many times. V is TRBV11-3 and J is TRBJ2-3; 8 bases map to TRBD2. Looked up from germline, CDR1 is SGHNT and CDR2 is YENEEA. V gave up 2 bases and J gave up 6 bases; unmatched junction bases: 7. This CDR3 has 15 amino acids. The CDR3 coding sequence is TGTGCCAGCAGCTTAAGCGGGAGCTCGGGGGATACGCAGTATTTT. It translates to CASSLSGSSGDTQYF.

With regard to this clonotype: This may be a read error, as it is one base from a much larger clone. The chain joins TRBV28 to TRBJ2-1; 9 nucleotides line up with TRBD2. This CDR3 spans 20 amino acids. Germline CDR1 is MDHEN and CDR2 is SYDVKM. The CDR3 DNA follows: TGTGCCAGCAGTTTTCGGAGGGGGCTGGGTAGCGGGAGTTCCTACAATGTGCAGTTCTTC. Protein product: CASSFRRGLGSGSSYNVQFF.

This clonotype has ten or more counts. The chain couples TRBV3-1 to TRBJ1-6, with a possible D match to TRBD1 (5 bases). The ends were cut back, 6 bases at V and 5 bases at J, with 14 bases in the middle. CDR1 and CDR2 from the germline V gene are LGHDT and YNNKEL (reference sequence). The CDR3 extends over 15 amino acids. The CDR3: CASRVEGRNNSPLHF. As DNA, the CDR3 is TGTGCCAGCAGGGTTGAGGGACGGAATAATTCACCCCTCCACTTT.

By sample fraction, this clonotype is medium-sized (0.01 to 0.1%). The CDR3: CASGDPGSYNEQFF. As DNA, the CDR3 is TGTGCCAGCGGGGACCCGGGCTCGTACAATGAGCAGTTCTTC. The V call is TRBV7-9, the J call TRBJ2-1, with D possibly called TRBD1 or TRBD2 (5 bases each). Germline assignment: CDR1 SEHNR and CDR2 FQNEAQ (reference sequence). The CDR3 is 14 amino acids. Deletions cut 8 bases from V and 4 bases from J, with 15 bases between.

This clonotype was seen repeatedly, ten times or more. The CDR3 is CASSPRLAANTGELFF. In nucleotides, the CDR3 is TGTGCCAGCAGCCCTCGACTAGCGGCGAACACCGGGGAGCTGTTTTTT. J is TRBJ2-2 and V is TRBV3-1; 9 bases are shared with TRBD2. This CDR3 is built from 16 residues. V shed 4 bases and J 0 bases; nucleotides not matched to a gene: 3. The germline V gene encodes CDR1 LGHDT and CDR2 YNNKEL (reference sequence).

V and J are TRBV6-2 or TRBV6-3 and TRBJ2-7; 14 nucleotides align to TRBD2. The CDR3 has 21 residues. After removal of 7 bases from V and 2 bases from J, the junction contained 22 bases not matched to a gene. Per germline, CDR1 MNHEY and CDR2 SVGEGT. CDR3 loop: CASIYRAGLAGEASGPYEQYF. The CDR3 DNA follows: TGTGCCAGCATCTATCGGGCGGGACTAGCGGGAGAAGCCTCCGGGCCCTACGAGCAGTACTTC.

The CDR3 DNA follows: TGTGCCAGCAGAACAACAGGGGATCGCTACGAGCAGTACTTC. This translates into CASRTTGDRYEQYF. The gene calls are TRBV28 and TRBJ2-7; 7 bases fit TRBD1. Germline V CDR1 and CDR2: MDHEN, SYDVKM. Trimming at V came to 6 bases and at J to 3 bases, leaving 8 bases not matched to a gene. CDR3 length: 14 amino acids.

The V gene is TRBV6-5, the J gene TRBJ1-3, with 10 bases lining up with TRBD1. The CDR3 runs to 18 residues. Per germline, CDR1 MNHEY and CDR2 SVGAGI. Germline trimming cut 2 bases from V and 2 bases from J; bases unmatched to any gene: 9. The CDR3 DNA sequence: TGTGCCAGCAGTTACCGGTCCCCGGGACAGGGGACTGGAAACACCATATATTTT. Translated, it gives CASSYRSPGQGTGNTIYF.